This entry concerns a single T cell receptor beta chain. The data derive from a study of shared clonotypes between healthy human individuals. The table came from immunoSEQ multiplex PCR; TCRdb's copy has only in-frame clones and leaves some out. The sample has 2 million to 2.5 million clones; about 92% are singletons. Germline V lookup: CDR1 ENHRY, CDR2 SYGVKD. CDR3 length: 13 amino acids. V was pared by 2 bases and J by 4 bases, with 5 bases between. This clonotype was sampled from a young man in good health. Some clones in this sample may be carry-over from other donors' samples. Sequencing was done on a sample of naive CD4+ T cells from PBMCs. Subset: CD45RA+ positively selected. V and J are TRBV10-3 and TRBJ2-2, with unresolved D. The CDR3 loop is CAISEEFTGELFF. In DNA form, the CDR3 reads TGTGCCATCAGTGAGGAGTTCACCGGGGAGCTGTTTTTT.